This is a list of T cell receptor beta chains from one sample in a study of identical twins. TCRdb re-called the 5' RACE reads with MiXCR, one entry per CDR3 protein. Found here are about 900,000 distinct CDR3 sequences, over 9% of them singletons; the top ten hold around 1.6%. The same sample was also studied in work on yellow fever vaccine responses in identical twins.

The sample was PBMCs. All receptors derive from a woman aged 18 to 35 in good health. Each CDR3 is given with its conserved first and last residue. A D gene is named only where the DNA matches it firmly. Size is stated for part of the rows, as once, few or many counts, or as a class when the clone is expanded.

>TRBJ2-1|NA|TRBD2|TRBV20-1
TGCAGTGCTAGAGATTTTAGCGGGGGGTTTGAGCAGTTCTTC
CSARDFSGGFEQFF
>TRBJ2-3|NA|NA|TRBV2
TGTGCCAGCTACACCGGGACCCTCACAGATACGCAGTATTTT
CASYTGTLTDTQYF
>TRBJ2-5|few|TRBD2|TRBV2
TGTGCCAGCAGTGAACGGGTGGGACTAGCGGGGGAAGAGACCCAGTACTTC
CASSERVGLAGEETQYF
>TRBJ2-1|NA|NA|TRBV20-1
TGCAGTGCTAGATGGAGGATCGGCGAGACCTACAATGAGCAGTTCTTC
CSARWRIGETYNEQFF
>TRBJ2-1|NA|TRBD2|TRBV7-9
TGTGCCAGCACTCTTAGGACTAGCGGGAGCCACAATGAGCAGTTCTTC
CASTLRTSGSHNEQFF
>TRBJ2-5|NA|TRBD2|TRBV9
TGTGCCAGCAGCGCGGCTAGCGGGGATGGGGAGACCCAGTACTTC
CASSAASGDGETQYF
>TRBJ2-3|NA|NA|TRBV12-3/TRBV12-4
TGTGCCAGCAGCCTACCCGAGGGGGCAGATACGCAGTATTTT
CASSLPEGADTQYF
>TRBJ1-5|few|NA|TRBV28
TGTGCCAGCAGTAGCCGGGGTCAGCCCCAGCATTTT
CASSSRGQPQHF
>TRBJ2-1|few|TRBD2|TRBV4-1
TGCGCCAGCAGCCGTCTTGGGCCTAGCGGGAGCGGGAGTGAGCAGTTCTTC
CASSRLGPSGSGSEQFF
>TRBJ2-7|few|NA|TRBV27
TGTGCCAGCAGTCCCAGCCTTTTTTCCTACGAGCAGTACTTC
CASSPSLFSYEQYF
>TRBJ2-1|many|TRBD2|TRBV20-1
TGCAGTGCTAGGGGACTAGCGGACTACAATGAGCAGTTCTTC
CSARGLADYNEQFF
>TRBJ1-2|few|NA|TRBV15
TGTGCCACCAGCAGAGTTGGGGGTGGCTACACCTTC
CATSRVGGGYTF
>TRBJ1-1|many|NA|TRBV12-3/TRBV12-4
TGTGCCAGCAGTCCCGGCCCCAGGCGAGCTTTCTTT
CASSPGPRRAFF
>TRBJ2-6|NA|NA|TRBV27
TGTGCCAGTAGTGTGCTCTCTGGGGCCAACGTCCTGACTTTC
CASSVLSGANVLTF
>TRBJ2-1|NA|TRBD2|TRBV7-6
TGTGCCAGCAGCCCAGCTAGACTAGCGGGGGTAAACTCCTACAATGAGCAGTTCTTC
CASSPARLAGVNSYNEQFF
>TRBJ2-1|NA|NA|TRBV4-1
TGCGCCAGCAGCCGGGAGGATTACAATGAGCAGTTCTTC
CASSREDYNEQFF
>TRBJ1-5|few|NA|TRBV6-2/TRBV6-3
TGTGCCAGCAGCTGGGGGGGGTATCAGCCCCAGCATTTT
CASSWGGYQPQHF
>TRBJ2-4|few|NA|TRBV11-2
TGTGCCAGCAGTCCCCTAGGGGAGAACATTCAGTACTTC
CASSPLGENIQYF
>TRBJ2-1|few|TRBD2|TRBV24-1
TGTGCCACCAGTGATTTGGCTAGCGGGAGCTGGGATGAGCAGTTCTTC
CATSDLASGSWDEQFF
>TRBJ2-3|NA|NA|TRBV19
TGTGCCAGCTCGAAAGGGGCCCTGGGACATACGCAGTATTTT
CASSKGALGHTQYF
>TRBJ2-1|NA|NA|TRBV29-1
TGCAGCGTTGAAGACCCGGACGCCGTAAATTCCTACAATGAGCAGTTCTTC
CSVEDPDAVNSYNEQFF
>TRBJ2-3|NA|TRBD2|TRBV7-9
TGTGCCAGCAGCTTATGGATAGCGGGGAGCACAGATACGCAGTATTTT
CASSLWIAGSTDTQYF
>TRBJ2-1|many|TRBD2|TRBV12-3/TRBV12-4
TGTGCCAGCACCCACGCGACTAGCGGGAATGAGCAGTTCTTC
CASTHATSGNEQFF
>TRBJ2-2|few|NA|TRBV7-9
TGTGCCAGCAGCTTAGAGTTTTCAGAGAACACCGGGGAGCTGTTTTTT
CASSLEFSENTGELFF
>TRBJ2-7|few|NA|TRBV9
TGTGCCAGCAGCGTAGGGGTGGGAGGTGTAGGAGAGCAGTACTTC
CASSVGVGGVGEQYF
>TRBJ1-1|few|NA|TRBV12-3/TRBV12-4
TGTGCCAGCAGTTTAGCTACGGGGAGGCGACAGAACACTGAAGCTTTCTTT
CASSLATGRRQNTEAFF
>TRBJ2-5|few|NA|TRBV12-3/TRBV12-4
TGTGCCAGCAGTTTAGCGGGTCCCCTCTCAGAGACCCAGTACTTC
CASSLAGPLSETQYF
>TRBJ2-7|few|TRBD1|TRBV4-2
TGTGCCAGCAGCCAAGATGCCGACAGGGGGGACTACGAGCAGTACTTC
CASSQDADRGDYEQYF
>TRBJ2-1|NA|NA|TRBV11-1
TGTGCCAGCTACGACCCGGGAAAGATACCGGCGGGGTCCTACAATGAGCAGTTCTTC
CASYDPGKIPAGSYNEQFF
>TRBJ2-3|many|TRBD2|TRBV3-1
TGTGCCAGCAGTCCTAGCGGGGGGGCCTATAGCACAGATACGCAGTATTTT
CASSPSGGAYSTDTQYF
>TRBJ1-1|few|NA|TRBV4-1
TGCGCCAGCAGCGCTCGGGACCCTCATATGAACACTGAAGCTTTCTTT
CASSARDPHMNTEAFF
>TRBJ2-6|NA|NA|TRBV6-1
TGTGCCAGCAGTGTGCACCAGGGTACTGGGGCCAACGTCCTGACTTTC
CASSVHQGTGANVLTF
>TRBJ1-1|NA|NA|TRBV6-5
TGTGCCAGCAGGGTTCGATCTGAAGCTTTCTTT
CASRVRSEAFF
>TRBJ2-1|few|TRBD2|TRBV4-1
TGCGCCAGCAGCTTACCCGGGACTAGCGGTACAAATGAGCAGTTCTTC
CASSLPGTSGTNEQFF
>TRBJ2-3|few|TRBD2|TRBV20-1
TGCAGTGCTAGAGTTAATAGCGGGAGGGCAGATACGCAGTATTTT
CSARVNSGRADTQYF
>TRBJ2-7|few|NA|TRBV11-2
TGTGCCAGCAGCCAACCTTGGGGGAGGAAGACCTACGAGCAGTACTTC
CASSQPWGRKTYEQYF
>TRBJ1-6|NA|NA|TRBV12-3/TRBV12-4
TGTGCCAGCAGTTTCCAGTGGATCAGGCCCCTCCACTTT
CASSFQWIRPLHF
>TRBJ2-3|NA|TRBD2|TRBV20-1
TGCAGTGCTAGAGTGTCGAGCGGGAGCGGAGATACGCAGTATTTT
CSARVSSGSGDTQYF
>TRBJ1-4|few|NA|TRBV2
TGTGCCAGCAGTGACGAAGGAAAACTGTTTTTT
CASSDEGKLFF
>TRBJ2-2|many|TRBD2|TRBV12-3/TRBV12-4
TGTGCCAGCAGTTTAGAGGGCGGGAGTATTGGCGGGGAGCTGTTTTTT
CASSLEGGSIGGELFF
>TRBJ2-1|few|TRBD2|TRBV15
TGTGCCACCAGCAGATTGGCGGGGGGGAATGAGCAGTTCTTC
CATSRLAGGNEQFF
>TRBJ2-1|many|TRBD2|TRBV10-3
TGTGCCATCAGTGAGTCGTCTAGCGGGCGGAGCTCCTACAATGAGCAGTTCTTC
CAISESSSGRSSYNEQFF
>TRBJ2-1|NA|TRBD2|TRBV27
TGTGCCAGCAGTTCCGGGACTAGCGGGGAAAATGAGCAGTTCTTC
CASSSGTSGENEQFF
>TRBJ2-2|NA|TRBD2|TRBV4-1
TGCGCCAGCAGCCAAGGGCCCCGGGGGGTCCGGGGGTCCGGGGAGCTGTTTTTT
CASSQGPRGVRGSGELFF
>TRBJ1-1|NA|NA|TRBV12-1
TGTGCCAGCAGACCCCTCTCCGAAGCTTTCTTT
CASRPLSEAFF
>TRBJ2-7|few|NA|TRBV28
TGTGCCAGCAGGTTGAGTGCCCGGGCCTACGAGCAGTACTTC
CASRLSARAYEQYF
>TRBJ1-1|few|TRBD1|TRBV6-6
TGTGCCAGCGGAGACAGGGGTGAAGCTTTCTTT
CASGDRGEAFF
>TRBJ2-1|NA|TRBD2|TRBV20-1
TGCAGTGCTAGAGAGGTAGCGGGAGGCCGCCGGTACAATGAGCAGTTCTTC
CSAREVAGGRRYNEQFF
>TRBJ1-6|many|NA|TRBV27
TGTGCCAGCAGGAAACAGGGTCGCAATTCACCCCTCCACTTT
CASRKQGRNSPLHF
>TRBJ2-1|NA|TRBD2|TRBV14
TGTGCCAGCAGCGACACTAGCGGGAGTCATGAGCAGTTCTTC
CASSDTSGSHEQFF
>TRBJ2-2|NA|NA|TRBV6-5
TGTGCCAGCAGTTACAGGCCAGCGGGGACAACCGGGGAGCTGTTTTTT
CASSYRPAGTTGELFF
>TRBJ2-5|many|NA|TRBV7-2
TGTGCCAGCAGCTTGGGGTTCCAAGAGACCCAGTACTTC
CASSLGFQETQYF
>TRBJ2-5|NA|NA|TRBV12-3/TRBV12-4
TGTGCCATCAGTTTTGGGGGGCGTTCGAACGTGGGCCAAGAGACCCAGTACTTC
CAISFGGRSNVGQETQYF
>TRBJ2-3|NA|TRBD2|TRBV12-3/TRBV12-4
TGTGCCGGGGCTAGCGGTTCCCTAGATACGCAGTATTTT
CAGASGSLDTQYF
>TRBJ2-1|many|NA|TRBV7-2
TGTGCCAGCAGCAGACGGGCTCATCACGACCCCTACAATGAGCAGTTCTTC
CASSRRAHHDPYNEQFF
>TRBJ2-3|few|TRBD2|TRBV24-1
TGTGCCACCAGTGATGCGGGACTAGCCACAGATACGCAGTATTTT
CATSDAGLATDTQYF